Listed below are T cell receptor beta chains from one sample, sequenced in a study of PD-1 blockade in classical Hodgkin lymphoma. Clones were read by immunoSEQ multiplex PCR, and TCRdb kept only the in-frame ones, dropping some. Altogether about 39,000 clones are present, over 65% being singletons, with the ten largest covering about 9.1%. The input for sequencing was peripheral blood mononuclear cells (PBMCs), taken before the fourth cycle of nivolumab. These receptors were obtained from a human donor with classical Hodgkin lymphoma. Each CDR3 is given with its conserved first and last residue. Each record gives: clone size, D gene, V gene, J gene, CDR3 DNA, CDR3 protein. D genes are given only for firm matches. Some rows mark clone size as missing; the rest say once, few, many or name a class of expanded clone.

-	-	TRBV19	TRBJ1-2	TGTGCCAGTAGCATGGCCCCCGGACAGACATATGGCTACACCTTC	CASSMAPGQTYGYTF
medium-sized	TRBD2	TRBV28	TRBJ2-7	TGTGCCGGGACTAGCGGTCCCTCGGGGGAGCAGTACTTC	CAGTSGPSGEQYF
few	TRBD2	TRBV2	TRBJ2-1	TGTGCCAGCAGTGAAGAAAAGCGGGGGGCCTACAATGAGCAGTTCTTC	CASSEEKRGAYNEQFF
few	-	TRBV4-2	TRBJ2-6	TGTGCCAGCAGCTCCTCGGGTAGTACACCAAACGTCCTGACTTTC	CASSSSGSTPNVLTF
once	TRBD2	TRBV19	TRBJ2-5	TGTGCCAGTAGTATAGACGGGGGGGAGACCCAGTACTTC	CASSIDGGETQYF
-	-	TRBV19	TRBJ1-3	TGTGCCAGTACCAAAATTACAGGGAACTCTGGAAACACCATATATTTT	CASTKITGNSGNTIYF
-	-	TRBV15	TRBJ2-5	TGTGCCACCAGCAGAGAAGAGACCCAGTACTTC	CATSREETQYF
-	-	TRBV19	TRBJ1-4	TGTGCCAGTAGTATAGGACGTGAAAAACTGTTTTTT	CASSIGREKLFF
-	-	TRBV6-1	TRBJ2-3	TGTGCCAGCAGTGTGGACAGCACAGATACGCAGTATTTT	CASSVDSTDTQYF
-	TRBD1	TRBV27	TRBJ1-2	TGTGCCAGCAGTTCAACAAGACAGGGTTGGTATGGCTACACCTTC	CASSSTRQGWYGYTF
-	TRBD1	TRBV11-2	TRBJ1-1	TGTGCCAGCAGCTTTCAGGGGGCAGCGGGCACTGAAGCTTTCTTT	CASSFQGAAGTEAFF
-	-	TRBV6-5	TRBJ2-7	TGTGCCAGCAGTCCCTCCCGGGGAGGTATCTACGAGCAGTACTTC	CASSPSRGGIYEQYF
-	-	TRBV7-2	TRBJ2-2	TGTGCCAGCGGACGCAACGGACACGCGAACACCGGGGAGCTGTTTTTT	CASGRNGHANTGELFF
-	-	TRBV27	TRBJ2-2	TGTGCCAGCAGTTTATTCCGGTCGGGCGGGGAGCTGTTTTTT	CASSLFRSGGELFF
-	TRBD1	TRBV6-1	TRBJ2-3	TGTGCCAGCACCCTACAGGGGAGAGATACGCAGTATTTT	CASTLQGRDTQYF
-	TRBD1	TRBV6-5	TRBJ1-1	TGTGCCAGCAGTTTGACAGGGGGCTTGAACACTGAAGCTTTCTTT	CASSLTGGLNTEAFF
-	TRBD2	TRBV9	TRBJ2-5	TGTGCCAGCAGCGGGTCCGCGGGGGGGCCACAAGAGACCCAGTACTTC	CASSGSAGGPQETQYF
-	-	TRBV5-4	TRBJ2-3	TGTGCCAGCAGCTCGATTCATCTGGCCACAGATACGCAGTATTTT	CASSSIHLATDTQYF
-	-	TRBV15	TRBJ1-2	TGTGCCACCAGCGAGACGAACTATGGCTACACCTTC	CATSETNYGYTF
few	-	TRBV10-3	TRBJ1-5	TGTGCCATCAGTGCCGGCAGGGTCAATCAGCCCCAGCATTTT	CAISAGRVNQPQHF
-	-	TRBV6-5	TRBJ2-7	TGTGCCAGCAGTTACTCCCAGGGGAACCACGAGCAGTACTTC	CASSYSQGNHEQYF
-	TRBD2	TRBV5-4	TRBJ2-7	TGTGCCAGCAGCTCCGGAGGTTTGGGACTAGCCTACGAGCAGTACTTC	CASSSGGLGLAYEQYF
-	-	TRBV4-3	TRBJ2-2	TGCGCCAGCAGCCAAGATCGAGGGGCCGACACCGGGGAGCTGTTTTTT	CASSQDRGADTGELFF
-	TRBD1	TRBV7-2	TRBJ2-5	TGTGCCAGCAGTCCAAGCCGGGACAGGGGGAGGGAGACCCAGTACTTC	CASSPSRDRGRETQYF
-	-	TRBV5-1	TRBJ2-5	TGCGCCAGCAGCTTGGACAGGGCCCAAGAGACCCAGTACTTC	CASSLDRAQETQYF
-	TRBD2	TRBV19	TRBJ2-1	TGTGCCAGTAGTAAAACTAGCGGGGGGGCGAATGAGCAGTTCTTC	CASSKTSGGANEQFF
-	-	TRBV6-1	TRBJ1-1	TGTGCCACCCCACCCGGGCCATACACTGAAGCTTTCTTT	CATPPGPYTEAFF
-	TRBD1	TRBV5-1	TRBJ1-6	TGCGCCAGCAGAAAAAGCGAACAGGGGAGGGTTTCACCCCTCCACTTT	CASRKSEQGRVSPLHF
medium-sized	-	TRBV6-1	TRBJ1-1	TGTGCCAGCGCTCAGCAGGCCGCGAACACTGAAGCTTTCTTT	CASAQQAANTEAFF
-	-	TRBV11-2	TRBJ2-7	TGTGCCAGCAGCTTAGATGGCAGCCGGCGGCAGTACTTC	CASSLDGSRRQYF
-	-	TRBV6-6	TRBJ2-2	TGTGCCAGCAGTTCGGGGACTCCGAACACCGGGGAGCTGTTTTTT	CASSSGTPNTGELFF
-	TRBD2	TRBV7-2	TRBJ2-3	TGTGCCAGCAGCTTTTGGGCGGGGGAAGGGACAGATACGCAGTATTTT	CASSFWAGEGTDTQYF
many	TRBD1	TRBV28	TRBJ1-5	TGTGCCAGCAGTTCCGACAGGGAAATGGATCAGCCCCAGCATTTT	CASSSDREMDQPQHF
-	-	TRBV7-8	TRBJ2-2	TGTGCCAGCAGCTTAGTAGTTGCGAACACCGGGGAGCTGTTTTTT	CASSLVVANTGELFF
-	-	TRBV19	TRBJ1-1	TGTGCCAGTAGTCTAAGACGTGAAGCTTTCTTT	CASSLRREAFF
medium-sized	-	TRBV4-3	TRBJ1-1	TGCGCCAGCAGCCAAGAACAGGGGAACACTGAAGCTTTCTTT	CASSQEQGNTEAFF
-	-	TRBV7-8	TRBJ1-5	TGTGCCAGCAGCTTAGCTGGGAACAATCAGCCCCAGCATTTT	CASSLAGNNQPQHF
few	-	TRBV10-3	TRBJ2-7	TGTGCCATCAGTGAGCGGGACGAGCGGCAGTACTTC	CAISERDERQYF
-	-	TRBV30	TRBJ1-4	TGTGCCTGGAATCAGGGAAGATATGGAACTAATGAAAAACTGTTTTTT	CAWNQGRYGTNEKLFF
-	-	TRBV5-5	TRBJ2-3	TGTGCCAGCAGCTCAAGAGGAACCACAGATACGCAGTATTTT	CASSSRGTTDTQYF
-	TRBD2	TRBV4-2	TRBJ2-5	TGTGCCAGCAGCTCACGACTAGCGGGGGTAGGGGAGACCCAGTACTTC	CASSSRLAGVGETQYF